This T cell receptor (beta chain) was recovered during a study of T cells in placental villitis. Some background on the complete study: The study tested an allograft-versus-infection hypothesis by comparing placental TCR-beta repertoires in villitis of unknown etiology, unaffected controls matched for gestational age, and infectious villitis. What the research found in general, with its limitations: Expanded clones in villitis of unknown etiology were found to be largely private to each placenta, suggesting the absence of a single initiating antigen. Higher CMV-specific clone frequencies were found in infectious CMV cases than in villitis of unknown etiology (roughly 0.012 vs 0.00096), and no difference in CMV-specific clone frequencies was seen between villitis of unknown etiology and controls. Paraffin blocks contained small amounts of decidua, so some captured T cells, especially in controls, may have been decidual rather than villous infiltrates. With bulk tissue sequencing, helper, regulatory or cytotoxic T cells could not be distinguished, nor could maternal versus fetal T cells, and gamma-delta receptors were excluded. Villitis of unknown etiology placentae showed higher clonality than controls (median roughly 0.062 versus 0.0066, p=0.0025), indicating clonal expansion.

On this clone: It has no known antigen specificity. No base-level quality is on record; no much larger clone is a single base apart.

Ten placentae with a pathological diagnosis of high-grade villitis of unknown etiology were selected using the Amsterdam Criteria. Mothers with villitis of unknown etiology had significantly higher gravidity and parity and more prior miscarriages than control and infectious villitis groups. Placentae were collected after delivery and examined grossly and histologically before archival tissue was selected. Five 10-micron scrolls were cut from each FFPE block, and DNA was then isolated using the AllPrep DNA/RNA FFPE Tissue kit. NanoDrop was used to check DNA concentration and purity, while a Bioanalyzer was used to assess RNA quality. Including cysteine and phenylalanine, the CDR3 has 15 amino acids. Only the CDR3 part of the read is kept: 45 bases, read in frame from the first base. Trimming costs V 2 bases and J 0 bases, and their ends lie 9 bases apart. According to the germline V gene, CDR1 reads SGHTS and CDR2 reads YDEGEE.

TCR-beta CDR3 regions were amplified from genomic DNA with the immunoSEQ v4 bias-controlled multiplex PCR assay, run blinded to group allocation. Reference gene primers were added alongside TCR-beta primers to estimate nucleated cell and T cell quantities per sample. Sequencing of the libraries was performed on an Illumina MiSeq with a 100-cycle paired-end protocol. On the study's bioinformatics: The immunoSEQ Analyzer software was used to calculate diversity and richness, with richness measured by iChao1 and clonality based on Pielou evenness and Shannon diversity (range 0-1, where higher values mean less diversity). CDR3 amino acid sequences with V/J genes were queried against VDJdb for CMV, EBV and influenza A specificities using confidence 3 and substitution 2. The Morisita-Horn index was used to assess how much TCR-beta amino acid clonotypes overlapped between the villitis of unknown etiology, infectious villitis and control repertoires. TCRdb took this table from immuneACCESS and kept in-frame rearrangements with V and J called. Such tables lack part of the clones; where checked against another copy, unresolved V genes explain under half of the gap, and the rest is unexplained. Clone size and the V and J calls come from that table; the DNA yielded D and trimming. The sample table records over a thousand clones; less than 85% of these occur just once. Roughly 12% of the sample rests with the top ten.

The TCR comes from a human patient with villitis of unknown etiology; the placental T cells may come from both mother and fetus. Sequenced: placental tissue containing maternal and fetal cells. The chain is made from TRBV5-8 and TRBJ2-1, with the D gene not confidently named. The CDR3 amino acid sequence is: CASSLVVSSYNEQFF. The DNA sequence is given as TGTGCCAGCAGCTTAGTGGTCAGCTCCTACAATGAGCAGTTCTTC. Here the CDR3 is joined to the reference TRBV5-8 and TRBJ2-1 genes, and the full variable domain is: EAGVTQSPTHLIKTRGQQATLRCSPISGHTSVYWYQQALGLGLQFLLWYDEGEERNRGNFPPRFSGRQFPNYSSELNVNALELEDSALYLCASSLVVSSYNEQFFGPGTRLTVL.